The sequence of this T cell receptor beta chain was determined in a study of cytomegalovirus exposure and HLA in healthy donors. As to this clone: The antigen remains unidentified.

V lost 3 bases to trimming and J lost 8 bases; unmatched junction nucleotides: 7. CDR3 length: 16 residues. CDR1 is SGHNT and CDR2 is YYREEE in the germline V gene (reference sequence). The method was immunoSEQ multiplex PCR; TCRdb's version includes in-frame clones alone and lacks a portion of them. The sample holds about 130,000 clones, approximately 89% seen once. Study-wide points: The study found most TCR sequences rare, yet found some public TCRs in many donors.

The donors were in the roughly 120-subject validation cohort; that cohort was separate from the roughly 700-subject first cohort. The specimen sequenced was PBMCs. The chain has TRBV5-4 and TRBJ2-2; 13 bases match TRBD2. The clonotype was recovered from a woman under 30 in good health and CMV-seropositive. The CDR3 loop reads CASSSELAGGLGELFF. Here the CDR3 DNA reads TGTGCCAGCAGCTCCGAACTAGCGGGGGGGCTGGGGGAGCTGTTTTTT.